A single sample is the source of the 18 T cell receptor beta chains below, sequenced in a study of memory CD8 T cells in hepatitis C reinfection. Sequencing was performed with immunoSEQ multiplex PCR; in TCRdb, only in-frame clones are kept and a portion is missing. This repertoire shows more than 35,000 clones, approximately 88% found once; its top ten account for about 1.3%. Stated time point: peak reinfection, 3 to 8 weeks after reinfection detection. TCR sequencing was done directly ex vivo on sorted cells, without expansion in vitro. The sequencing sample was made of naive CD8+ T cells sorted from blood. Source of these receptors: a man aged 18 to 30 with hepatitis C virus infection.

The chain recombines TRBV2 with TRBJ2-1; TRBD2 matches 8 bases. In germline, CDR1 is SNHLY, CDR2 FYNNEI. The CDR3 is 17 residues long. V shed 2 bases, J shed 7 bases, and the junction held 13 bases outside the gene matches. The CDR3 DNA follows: TGTGCCAGCAGTGAATACGCCGAGCGGGGGACACTTAATGAGCAGTTCTTC. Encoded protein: CASSEYAERGTLNEQFF.

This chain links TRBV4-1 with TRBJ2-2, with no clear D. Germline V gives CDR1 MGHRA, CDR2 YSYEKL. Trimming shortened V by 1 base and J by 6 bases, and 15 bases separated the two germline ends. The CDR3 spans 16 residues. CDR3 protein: CASSQGSVENAGELFF. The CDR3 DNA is TGCGCCAGCAGCCAAGGTAGTGTCGAAAACGCCGGGGAGCTGTTTTTT.

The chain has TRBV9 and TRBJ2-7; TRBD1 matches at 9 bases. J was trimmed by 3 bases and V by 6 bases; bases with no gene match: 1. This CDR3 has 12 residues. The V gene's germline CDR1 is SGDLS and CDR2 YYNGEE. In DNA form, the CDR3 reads TGTGCCAGCAAGGGACAGGGCTACGAGCAGTACTTC. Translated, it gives CASKGQGYEQYF.

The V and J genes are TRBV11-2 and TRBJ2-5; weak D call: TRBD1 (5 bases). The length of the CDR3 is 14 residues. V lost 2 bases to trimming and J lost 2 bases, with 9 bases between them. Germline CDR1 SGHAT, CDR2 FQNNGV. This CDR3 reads CASSLSSGQETQYF. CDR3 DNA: TGTGCCAGCAGCTTAAGTTCAGGGCAAGAGACCCAGTACTTC.

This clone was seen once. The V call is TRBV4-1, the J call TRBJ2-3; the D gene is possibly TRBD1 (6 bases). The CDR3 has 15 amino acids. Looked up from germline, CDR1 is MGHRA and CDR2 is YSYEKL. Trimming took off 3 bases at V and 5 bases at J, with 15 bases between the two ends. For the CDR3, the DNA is TGCGCCAGCAGCCAGACCTCCCTAGGGGGAGATACGCAGTATTTT. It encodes CASSQTSLGGDTQYF.

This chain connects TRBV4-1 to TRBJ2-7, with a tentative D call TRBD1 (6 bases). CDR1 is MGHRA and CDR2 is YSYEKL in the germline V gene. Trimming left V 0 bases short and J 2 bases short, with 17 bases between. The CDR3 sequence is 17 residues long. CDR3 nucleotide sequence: TGCGCCAGCAGCCAAGACCCAAACGGCAGGGGCCCCTACGAGCAGTACGTC. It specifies CASSQDPNGRGPYEQYV.

The CDR3 loop reads CASSLEGQEAYGYTF. In DNA form, the CDR3 reads TGTGCCAGCAGCTTGGAGGGACAGGAAGCCTATGGCTACACCTTC. The genes are TRBV5-6 and TRBJ1-2; 8 nucleotides agree with TRBD1. With 0 bases clipped from V and 4 bases from J, the junction kept 5 bases outside the gene matches. Per germline, CDR1 SGHDT and CDR2 YYEEEE. The CDR3 runs to 15 residues.

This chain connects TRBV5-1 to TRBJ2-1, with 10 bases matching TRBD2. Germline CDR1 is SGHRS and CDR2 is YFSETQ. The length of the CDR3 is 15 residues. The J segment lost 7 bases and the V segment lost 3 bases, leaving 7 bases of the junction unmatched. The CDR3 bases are TGCGCCAGCAGCTCGACTAGCGGGCCACGGAATGAGCAGTTCTTC. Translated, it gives CASSSTSGPRNEQFF. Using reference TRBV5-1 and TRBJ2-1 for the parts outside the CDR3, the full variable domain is KAGVTQTPRYLIKTRGQQVTLSCSPISGHRSVSWYQQTPGQGLQFLFEYFSETQRNKGNFPGRFSGRQFSNSRSEMNVSTLELGDSALYLCASSSTSGPRNEQFFGPGTRLTVL.

Here the CDR3 reads CASSSRAEGGTYDTQYF. CDR3 bases: TGTGCCAGCAGCTCCCGCGCTGAGGGCGGGACCTACGATACGCAGTATTTT. The rearrangement links TRBV11-3 to TRBJ2-3; weak D call: TRBD2 (6 bases). The CDR3 runs 17 residues. Trimming shortened V by 4 bases and J by 6 bases, and 23 bases separated the two germline ends. Germline-derived CDR1 and CDR2 are SGHNT and YENEEA.

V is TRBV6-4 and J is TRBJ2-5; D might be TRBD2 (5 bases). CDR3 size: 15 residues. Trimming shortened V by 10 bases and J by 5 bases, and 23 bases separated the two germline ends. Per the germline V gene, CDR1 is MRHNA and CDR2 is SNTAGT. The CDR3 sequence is CATRSLVCARETQYF. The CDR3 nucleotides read TGTGCCACCCGATCACTAGTCTGTGCCCGGGAGACCCAGTACTTC.

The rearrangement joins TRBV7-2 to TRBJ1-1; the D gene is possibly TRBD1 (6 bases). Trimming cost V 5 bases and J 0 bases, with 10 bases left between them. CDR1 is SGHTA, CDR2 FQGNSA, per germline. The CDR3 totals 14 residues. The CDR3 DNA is TGTGCCAGCAGCCCAGACAGGATGAACACTGAAGCTTTCTTT. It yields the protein CASSPDRMNTEAFF. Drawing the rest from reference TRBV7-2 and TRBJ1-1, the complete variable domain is GAGVSQSPSNKVTEKGKDVELRCDPISGHTALYWYRQSLGQGLEFLIYFQGNSAPDKSGLPSDRFSAERTGGSVSTLTIQRTQQEDSAVYLCASSPDRMNTEAFFGQGTRLTVV.

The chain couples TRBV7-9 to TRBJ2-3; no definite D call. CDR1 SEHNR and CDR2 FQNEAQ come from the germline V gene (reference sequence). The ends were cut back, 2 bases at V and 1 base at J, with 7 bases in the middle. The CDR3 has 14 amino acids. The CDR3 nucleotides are TGTGCCAGCAGCTTAATCACAGGCACAGATACGCAGTATTTT. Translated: CASSLITGTDTQYF.

The CDR3 here is CASSTGLAGSLTGELFF. CDR3 DNA sequence: TGTGCCAGTAGTACCGGACTAGCGGGATCATTGACCGGGGAGCTGTTTTTT. The chain joins TRBV19 to TRBJ2-2, with 12 nucleotides matching TRBD2. Germline lookup yields CDR1 LNHDA and CDR2 SQIVND (reference sequence). The CDR3 spans 17 residues. J lost 5 bases, V lost 4 bases, and 8 bases had no gene match.

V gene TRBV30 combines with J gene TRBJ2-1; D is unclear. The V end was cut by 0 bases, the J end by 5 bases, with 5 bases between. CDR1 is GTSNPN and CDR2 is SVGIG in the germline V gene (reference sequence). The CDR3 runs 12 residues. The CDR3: CAWSVLHNEQFF. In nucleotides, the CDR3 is TGTGCCTGGAGTGTACTACACAATGAGCAGTTCTTC.

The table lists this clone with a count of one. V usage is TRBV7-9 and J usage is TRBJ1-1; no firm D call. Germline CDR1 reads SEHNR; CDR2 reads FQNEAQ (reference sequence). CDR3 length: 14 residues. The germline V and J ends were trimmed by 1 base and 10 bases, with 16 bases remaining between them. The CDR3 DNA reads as TGTGCCAGCAGCTTAGGAGGGATGGGCGAGGGAGCTTTCTTT. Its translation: CASSLGGMGEGAFF.

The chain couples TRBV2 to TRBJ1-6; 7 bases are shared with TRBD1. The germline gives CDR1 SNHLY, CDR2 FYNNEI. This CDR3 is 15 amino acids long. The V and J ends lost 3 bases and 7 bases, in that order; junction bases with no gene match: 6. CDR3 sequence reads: CASSDPGQKNSPLHF. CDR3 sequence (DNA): TGTGCCAGCAGTGACCCGGGACAGAAGAATTCACCCCTCCACTTT.

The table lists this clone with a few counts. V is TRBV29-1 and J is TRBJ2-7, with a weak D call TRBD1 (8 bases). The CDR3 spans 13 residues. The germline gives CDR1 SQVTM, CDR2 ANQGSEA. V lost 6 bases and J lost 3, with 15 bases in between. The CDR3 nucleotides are TGCAGCGTACGGACAGGGAGGGGCTACGAGCAGTACTTC. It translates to CSVRTGRGYEQYF.

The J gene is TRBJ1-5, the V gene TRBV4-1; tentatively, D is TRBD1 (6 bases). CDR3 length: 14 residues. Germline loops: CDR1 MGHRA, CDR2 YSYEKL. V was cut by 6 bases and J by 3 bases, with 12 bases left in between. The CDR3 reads CASSEGHDNQPQHF. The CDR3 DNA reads TGCGCCAGCAGTGAGGGACACGACAATCAGCCCCAGCATTTT.